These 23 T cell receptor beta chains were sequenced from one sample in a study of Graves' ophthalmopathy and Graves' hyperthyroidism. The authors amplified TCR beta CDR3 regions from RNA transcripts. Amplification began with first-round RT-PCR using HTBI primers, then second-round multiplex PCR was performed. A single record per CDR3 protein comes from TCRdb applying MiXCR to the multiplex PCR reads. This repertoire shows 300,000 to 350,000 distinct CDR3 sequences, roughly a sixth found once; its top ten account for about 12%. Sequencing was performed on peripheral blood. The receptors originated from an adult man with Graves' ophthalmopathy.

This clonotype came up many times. CDR3 sequence (DNA): TGTGCCAGCAGCCTGGGACAGGAAAATTCACCCCTCCACTTT. As protein: CASSLGQENSPLHF. The J gene is TRBJ1-6, the V gene TRBV5-5; TRBD1 matches 8 bases. V shed 4 bases, J shed 7 bases, and the junction held 4 bases outside the gene matches. CDR1 and CDR2 from the germline V gene are SGHKS and YYEKEE (reference sequence). The CDR3 contains 14 residues.

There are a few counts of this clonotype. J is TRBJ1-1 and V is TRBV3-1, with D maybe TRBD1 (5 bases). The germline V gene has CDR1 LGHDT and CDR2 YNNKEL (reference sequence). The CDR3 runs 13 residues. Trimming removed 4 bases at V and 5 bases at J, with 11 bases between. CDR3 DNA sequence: TGTGCCAGCAGCCGAGGGGAAAGGACTGAAGCTTTCTTT. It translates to CASSRGERTEAFF.

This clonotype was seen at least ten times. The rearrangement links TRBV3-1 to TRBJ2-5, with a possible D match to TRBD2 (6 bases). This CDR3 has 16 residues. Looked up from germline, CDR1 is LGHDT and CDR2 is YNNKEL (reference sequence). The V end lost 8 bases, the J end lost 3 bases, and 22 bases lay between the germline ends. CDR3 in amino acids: CASQVFGGLGEETQYF. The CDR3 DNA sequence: TGTGCCAGCCAAGTCTTCGGGGGTTTGGGAGAAGAGACCCAGTACTTC.

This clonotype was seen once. The CDR3 loop is CAWRERGEAFF. The CDR3 DNA follows: TGTGCCTGGAGAGAACGCGGTGAAGCTTTCTTT. The chain recombines TRBV30 with TRBJ1-1; no definite D call. The germline CDR1 and CDR2 sequences are GTSNPN and SVGIG (reference sequence). V lost 3 bases, J lost 7 bases, and 9 bases lay in between. This CDR3 is 11 amino acids long.

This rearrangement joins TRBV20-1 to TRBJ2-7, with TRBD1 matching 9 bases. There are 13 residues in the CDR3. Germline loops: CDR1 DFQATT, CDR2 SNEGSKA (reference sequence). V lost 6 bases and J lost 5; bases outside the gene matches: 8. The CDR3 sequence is CSASGTGTNEQYF. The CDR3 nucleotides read TGCAGTGCCTCAGGGACAGGGACCAACGAGCAGTACTTC.

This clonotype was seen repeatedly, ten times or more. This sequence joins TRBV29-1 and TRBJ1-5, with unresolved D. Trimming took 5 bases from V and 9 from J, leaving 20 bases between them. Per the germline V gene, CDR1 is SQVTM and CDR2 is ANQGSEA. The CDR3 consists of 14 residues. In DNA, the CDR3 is TGCAGCGTTAACGGGCCAAGGCACTTCTGGCCCCAGCATTTT. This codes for CSVNGPRHFWPQHF.

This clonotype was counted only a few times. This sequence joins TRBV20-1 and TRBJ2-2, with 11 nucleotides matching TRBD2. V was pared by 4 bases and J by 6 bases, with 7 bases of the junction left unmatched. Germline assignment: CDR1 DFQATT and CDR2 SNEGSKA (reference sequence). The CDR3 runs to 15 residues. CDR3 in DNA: TGCAGTGCTACCCGACTAGCGGGATTCCCCGGGGAGCTGTTTTTT. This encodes CSATRLAGFPGELFF.

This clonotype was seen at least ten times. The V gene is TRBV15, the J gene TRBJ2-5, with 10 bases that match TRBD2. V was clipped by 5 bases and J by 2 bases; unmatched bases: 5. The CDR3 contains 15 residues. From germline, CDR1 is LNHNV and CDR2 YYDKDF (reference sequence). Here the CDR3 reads CATSGGLAAQETQYF. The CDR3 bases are TGTGCCACCAGCGGAGGACTAGCGGCACAAGAGACCCAGTACTTC.

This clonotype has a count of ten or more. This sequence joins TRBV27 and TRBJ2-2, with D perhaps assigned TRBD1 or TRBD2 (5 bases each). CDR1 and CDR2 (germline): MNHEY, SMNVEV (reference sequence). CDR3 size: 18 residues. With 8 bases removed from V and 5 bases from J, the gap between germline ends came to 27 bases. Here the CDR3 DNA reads TGTGCCAGCCGGGTCTCACTGGGGTCGGGGCTTGAGACCGGGGAGCTGTTTTTT. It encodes CASRVSLGSGLETGELFF.

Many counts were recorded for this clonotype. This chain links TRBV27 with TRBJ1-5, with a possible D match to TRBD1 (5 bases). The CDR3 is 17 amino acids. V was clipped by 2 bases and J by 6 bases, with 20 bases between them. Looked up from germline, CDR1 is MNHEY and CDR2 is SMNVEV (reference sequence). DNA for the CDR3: TGTGCCAGCAGTTTAAGTGCCGTTCAGGGCGGTGGTCAGCCCCAGCATTTT. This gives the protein CASSLSAVQGGGQPQHF.

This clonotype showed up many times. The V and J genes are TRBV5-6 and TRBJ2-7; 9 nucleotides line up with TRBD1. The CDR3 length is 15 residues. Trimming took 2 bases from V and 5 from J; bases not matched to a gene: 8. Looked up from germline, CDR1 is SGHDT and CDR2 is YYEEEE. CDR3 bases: TGTGCCAGCAGCTTTTTCCGGGACAGGGTCGACGAGCAGTACTTC. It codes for CASSFFRDRVDEQYF.

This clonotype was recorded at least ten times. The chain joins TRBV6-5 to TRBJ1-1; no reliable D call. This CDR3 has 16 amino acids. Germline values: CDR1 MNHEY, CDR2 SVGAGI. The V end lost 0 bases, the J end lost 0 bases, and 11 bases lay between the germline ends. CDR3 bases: TGTGCCAGCAGTTACTCGAAGGGCCTCTTGAACACTGAAGCTTTCTTT. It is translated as CASSYSKGLLNTEAFF.

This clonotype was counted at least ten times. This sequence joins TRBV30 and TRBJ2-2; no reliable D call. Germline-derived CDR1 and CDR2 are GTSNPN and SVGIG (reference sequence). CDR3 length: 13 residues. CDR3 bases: TGTGCATCTAGTCAAGGGAACACCGGGGAGCTGTTTTTT. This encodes CASSQGNTGELFF.

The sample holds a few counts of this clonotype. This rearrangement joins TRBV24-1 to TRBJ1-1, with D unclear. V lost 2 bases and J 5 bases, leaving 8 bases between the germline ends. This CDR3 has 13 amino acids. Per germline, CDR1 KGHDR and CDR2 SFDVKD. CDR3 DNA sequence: TGTGCCACCAGTGATTCGGGGAAAACTGAAGCTTTCTTT. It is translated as CATSDSGKTEAFF.

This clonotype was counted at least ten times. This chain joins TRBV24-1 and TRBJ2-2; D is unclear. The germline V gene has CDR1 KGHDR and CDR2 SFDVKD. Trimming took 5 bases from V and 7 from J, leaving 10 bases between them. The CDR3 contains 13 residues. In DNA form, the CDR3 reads TGTGCCACCAGTGCCCTCCTCGGCGGGGAGCTGTTTTTT. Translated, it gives CATSALLGGELFF.

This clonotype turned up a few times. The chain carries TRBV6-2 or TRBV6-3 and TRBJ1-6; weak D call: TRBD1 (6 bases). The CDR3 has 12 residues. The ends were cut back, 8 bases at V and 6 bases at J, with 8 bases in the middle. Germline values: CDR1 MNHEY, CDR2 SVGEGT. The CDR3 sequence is CASQDSNSPLHF. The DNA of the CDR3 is TGTGCCAGCCAGGACAGTAATTCACCCCTCCACTTT.

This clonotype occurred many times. The CDR3 region is CASSSDRAHGYTF. CDR3 sequence (DNA): TGTGCCAGCAGTTCCGACAGGGCTCATGGCTACACCTTC. The chain carries TRBV11-2 and TRBJ1-2, with 7 nucleotides matching TRBD1. The CDR3 spans 13 residues. J was trimmed by 6 bases and V by 6 bases; bases with no gene match: 7. Germline assignment: CDR1 SGHAT and CDR2 FQNNGV.

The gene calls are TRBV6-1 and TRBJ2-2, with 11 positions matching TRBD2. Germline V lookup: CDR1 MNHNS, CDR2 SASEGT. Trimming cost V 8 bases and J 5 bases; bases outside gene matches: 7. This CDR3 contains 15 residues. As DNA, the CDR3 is TGTGCCAGCGGACTAGCGGGTCTGCAGACCGGGGAGCTGTTTTTT. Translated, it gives CASGLAGLQTGELFF.

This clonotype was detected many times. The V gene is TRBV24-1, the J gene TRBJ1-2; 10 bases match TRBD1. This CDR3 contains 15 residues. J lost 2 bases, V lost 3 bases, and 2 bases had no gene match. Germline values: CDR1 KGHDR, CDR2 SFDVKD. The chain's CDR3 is CATSDAGQGNYGYTF. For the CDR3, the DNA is TGTGCCACCAGTGATGCGGGACAGGGGAACTATGGCTACACCTTC.

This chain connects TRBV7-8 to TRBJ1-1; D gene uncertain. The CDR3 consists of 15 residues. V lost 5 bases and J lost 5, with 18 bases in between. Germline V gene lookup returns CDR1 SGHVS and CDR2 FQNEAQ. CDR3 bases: TGTGCCAGCAGCGTAAACCAAGGGCTGGGGACTGAAGCTTTCTTT. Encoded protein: CASSVNQGLGTEAFF.

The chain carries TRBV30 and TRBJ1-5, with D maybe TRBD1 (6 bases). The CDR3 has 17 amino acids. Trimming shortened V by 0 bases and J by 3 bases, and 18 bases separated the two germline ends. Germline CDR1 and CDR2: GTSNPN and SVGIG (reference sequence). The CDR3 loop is CAWSVPFQGGSNQPQHF. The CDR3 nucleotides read TGTGCCTGGAGTGTACCCTTCCAAGGGGGGTCCAATCAGCCCCAGCATTTT. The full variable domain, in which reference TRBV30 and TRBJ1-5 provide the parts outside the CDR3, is SQTIHQWPATLVQPVGSPLSLECTVEGTSNPNLYWYRQAAGRGLQLLFYSVGIGQISSEVPQNLSASRPQDRQFILSSKKLLLSDSGFYLCAWSVPFQGGSNQPQHFGDGTRLSIL.

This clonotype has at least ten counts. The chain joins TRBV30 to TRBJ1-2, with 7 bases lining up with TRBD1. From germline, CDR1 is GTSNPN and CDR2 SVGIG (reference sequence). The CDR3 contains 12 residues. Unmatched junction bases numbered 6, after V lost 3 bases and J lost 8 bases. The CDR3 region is CAWRQAGGGYTF. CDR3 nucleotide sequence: TGTGCCTGGAGACAGGCAGGGGGAGGCTACACCTTC.

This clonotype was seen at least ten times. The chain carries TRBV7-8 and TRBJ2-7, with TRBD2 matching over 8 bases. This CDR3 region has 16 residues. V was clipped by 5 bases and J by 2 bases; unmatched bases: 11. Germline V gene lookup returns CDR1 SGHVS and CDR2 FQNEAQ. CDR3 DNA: TGTGCCAGCAGCCCAATTCCGGGACTAGTTACCTACGAGCAGTACTTC. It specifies CASSPIPGLVTYEQYF. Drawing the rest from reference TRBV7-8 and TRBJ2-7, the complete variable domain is GAGVSQSPRYKVAKRGQDVALRCDPISGHVSLFWYQQALGQGPEFLTYFQNEAQLDKSGLPSDRFFAERPEGSVSTLKIQRTQQEDSAVYLCASSPIPGLVTYEQYFGPGTRLTVT.